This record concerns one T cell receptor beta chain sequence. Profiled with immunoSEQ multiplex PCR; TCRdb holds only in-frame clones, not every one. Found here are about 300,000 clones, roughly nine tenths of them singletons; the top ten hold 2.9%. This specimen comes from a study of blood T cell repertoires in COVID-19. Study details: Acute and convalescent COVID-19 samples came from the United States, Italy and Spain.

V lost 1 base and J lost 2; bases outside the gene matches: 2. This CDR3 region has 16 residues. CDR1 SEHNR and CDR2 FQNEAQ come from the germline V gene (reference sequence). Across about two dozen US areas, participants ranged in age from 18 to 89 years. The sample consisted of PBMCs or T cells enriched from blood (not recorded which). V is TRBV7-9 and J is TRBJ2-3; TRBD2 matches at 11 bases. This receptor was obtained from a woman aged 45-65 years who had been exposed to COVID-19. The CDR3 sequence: CASSLGLAGNTDTQYF. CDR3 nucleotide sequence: TGTGCCAGCAGCTTAGGACTAGCGGGGAACACAGATACGCAGTATTTT. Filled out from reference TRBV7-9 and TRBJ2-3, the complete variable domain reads DTGVSQNPRHKITKRGQNVTFRCDPISEHNRLYWYRQTLGQGPEFLTYFQNEAQLEKSRLLSDRFSAERPKGSFSTLEIQRTEQGDSAMYLCASSLGLAGNTDTQYFGPGTRLTVL.